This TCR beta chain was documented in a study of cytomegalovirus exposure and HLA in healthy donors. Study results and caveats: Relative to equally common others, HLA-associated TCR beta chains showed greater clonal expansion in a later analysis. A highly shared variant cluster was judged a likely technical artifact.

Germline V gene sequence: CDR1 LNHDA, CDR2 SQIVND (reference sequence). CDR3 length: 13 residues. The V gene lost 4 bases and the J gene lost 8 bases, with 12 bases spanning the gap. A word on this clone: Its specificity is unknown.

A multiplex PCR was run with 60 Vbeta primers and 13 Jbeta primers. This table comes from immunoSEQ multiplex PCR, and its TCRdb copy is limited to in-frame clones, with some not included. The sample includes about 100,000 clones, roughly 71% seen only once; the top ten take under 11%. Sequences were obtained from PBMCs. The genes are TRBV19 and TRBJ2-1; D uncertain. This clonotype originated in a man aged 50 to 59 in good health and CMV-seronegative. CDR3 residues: CASSRAPSDEQFF. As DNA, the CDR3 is TGTGCCAGTAGTAGAGCCCCCTCGGATGAGCAGTTCTTC.